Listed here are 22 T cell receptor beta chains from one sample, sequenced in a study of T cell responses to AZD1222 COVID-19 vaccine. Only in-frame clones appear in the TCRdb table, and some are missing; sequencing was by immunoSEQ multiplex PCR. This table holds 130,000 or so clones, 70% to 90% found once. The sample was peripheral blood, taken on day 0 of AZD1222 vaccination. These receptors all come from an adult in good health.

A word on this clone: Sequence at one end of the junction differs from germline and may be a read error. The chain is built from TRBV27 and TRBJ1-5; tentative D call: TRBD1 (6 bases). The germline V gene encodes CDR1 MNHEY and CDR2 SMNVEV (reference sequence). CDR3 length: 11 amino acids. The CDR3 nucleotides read TGTGCCCGCAGTAAGAAGGGGGGGGGACATTTT. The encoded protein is CARSKKGGGHF.

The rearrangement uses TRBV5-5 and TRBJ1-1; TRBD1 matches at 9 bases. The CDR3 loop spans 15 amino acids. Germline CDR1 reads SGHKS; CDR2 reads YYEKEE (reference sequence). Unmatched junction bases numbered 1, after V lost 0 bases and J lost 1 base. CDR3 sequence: CASSLVQGANTEAFF. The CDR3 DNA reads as TGTGCCAGCAGCTTGGTACAGGGGGCGAACACTGAAGCTTTCTTT.

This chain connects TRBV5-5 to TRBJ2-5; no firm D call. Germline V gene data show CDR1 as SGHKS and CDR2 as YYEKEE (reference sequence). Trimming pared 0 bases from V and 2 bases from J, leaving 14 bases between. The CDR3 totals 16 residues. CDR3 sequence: CASSLVLGSWQETQYF. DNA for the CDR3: TGTGCCAGCAGCTTGGTCCTTGGGTCGTGGCAAGAGACCCAGTACTTC.

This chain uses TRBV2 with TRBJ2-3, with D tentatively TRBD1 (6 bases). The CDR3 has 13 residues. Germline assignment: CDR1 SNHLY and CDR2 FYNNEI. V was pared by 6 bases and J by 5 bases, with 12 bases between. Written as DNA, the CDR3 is TGTGCCAGCAGGGTTTGGGGGCAAGATACGCAGTATTTT. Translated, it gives CASRVWGQDTQYF.

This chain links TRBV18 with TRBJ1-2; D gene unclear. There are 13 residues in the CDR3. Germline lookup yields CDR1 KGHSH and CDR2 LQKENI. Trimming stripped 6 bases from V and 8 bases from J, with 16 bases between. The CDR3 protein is CASSLELDRGYTF. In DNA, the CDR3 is TGTGCCAGCTCCTTGGAGTTGGATCGAGGCTACACCTTC.

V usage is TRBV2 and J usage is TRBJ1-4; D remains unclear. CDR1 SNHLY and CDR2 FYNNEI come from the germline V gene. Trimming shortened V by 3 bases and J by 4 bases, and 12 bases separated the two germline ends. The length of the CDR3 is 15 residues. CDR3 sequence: CASSELFRLNEKLFF. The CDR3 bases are TGTGCCAGCAGTGAGCTTTTCCGTCTTAATGAAAAACTGTTTTTT.

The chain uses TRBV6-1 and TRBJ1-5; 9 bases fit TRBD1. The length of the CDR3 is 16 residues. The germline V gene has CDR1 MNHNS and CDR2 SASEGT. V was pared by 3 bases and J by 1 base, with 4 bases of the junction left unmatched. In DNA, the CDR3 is TGTGCCAGCAGTGAGTACGGACAGGGGAGCAATCAGCCCCAGCATTTT. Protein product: CASSEYGQGSNQPQHF.

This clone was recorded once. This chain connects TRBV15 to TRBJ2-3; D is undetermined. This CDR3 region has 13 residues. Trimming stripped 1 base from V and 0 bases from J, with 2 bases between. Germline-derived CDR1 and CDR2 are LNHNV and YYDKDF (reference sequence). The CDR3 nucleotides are TGTGCCACCAGCAGAGCTAGCACAGATACGCAGTATTTT. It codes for CATSRASTDTQYF. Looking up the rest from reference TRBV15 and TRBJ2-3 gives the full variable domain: DAMVIQNPRYQVTQFGKPVTLSCSQTLNHNVMYWYQQKSSQAPKLLFHYYDKDFNNEADTPDNFQSRRPNTSFCFLDIRSPGLGDTAMYLCATSRASTDTQYFGPGTRLTVL.

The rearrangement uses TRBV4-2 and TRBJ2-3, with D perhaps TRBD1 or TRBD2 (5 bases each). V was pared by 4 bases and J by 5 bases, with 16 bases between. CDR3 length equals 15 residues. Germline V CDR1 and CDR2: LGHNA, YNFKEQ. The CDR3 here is CASSLSWGFQDTQYF. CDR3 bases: TGTGCCAGCAGCCTCAGCTGGGGGTTTCAAGATACGCAGTATTTT.

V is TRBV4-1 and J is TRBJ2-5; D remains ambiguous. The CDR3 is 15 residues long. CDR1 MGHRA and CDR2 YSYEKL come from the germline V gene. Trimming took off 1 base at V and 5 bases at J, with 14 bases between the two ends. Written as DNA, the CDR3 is TGCGCCAGCAGCCAAGCGTCGGGTTATAGGGAGACCCAGTACTTC. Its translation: CASSQASGYRETQYF.

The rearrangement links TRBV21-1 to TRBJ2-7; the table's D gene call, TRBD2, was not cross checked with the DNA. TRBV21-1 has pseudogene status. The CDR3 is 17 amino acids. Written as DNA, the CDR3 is TGTGCCAGCAGCCTACGCGGGACCCCCGGAACCCACTACGAGCAGTACTTC. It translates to CASSLRGTPGTHYEQYF.

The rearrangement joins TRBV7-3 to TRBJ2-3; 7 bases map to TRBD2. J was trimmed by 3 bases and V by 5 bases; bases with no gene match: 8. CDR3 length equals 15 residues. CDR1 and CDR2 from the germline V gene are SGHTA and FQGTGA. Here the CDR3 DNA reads TGTGCCAGCAGCCCCGGGCGGGGGACGACAGATACGCAGTATTTT. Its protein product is CASSPGRGTTDTQYF.

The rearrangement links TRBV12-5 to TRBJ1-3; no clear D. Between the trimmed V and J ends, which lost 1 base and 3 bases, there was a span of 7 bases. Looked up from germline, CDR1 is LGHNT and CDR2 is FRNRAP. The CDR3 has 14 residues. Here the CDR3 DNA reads TGTGCTAGTGGTTTGGGGGGATTTGGAAACACCATATATTTT. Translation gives CASGLGGFGNTIYF.

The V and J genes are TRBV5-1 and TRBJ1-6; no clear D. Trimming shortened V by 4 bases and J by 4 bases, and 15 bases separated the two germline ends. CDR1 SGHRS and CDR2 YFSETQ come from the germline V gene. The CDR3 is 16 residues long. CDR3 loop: CASSPNQEAYNSPLHF. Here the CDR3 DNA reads TGCGCCAGCAGCCCAAACCAGGAAGCTTATAATTCACCCCTCCACTTT.

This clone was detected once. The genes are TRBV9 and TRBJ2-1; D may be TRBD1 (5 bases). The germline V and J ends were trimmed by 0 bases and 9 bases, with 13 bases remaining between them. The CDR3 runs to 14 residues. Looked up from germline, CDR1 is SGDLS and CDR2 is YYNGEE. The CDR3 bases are TGTGCCAGCAGCGTAGCAACTTTAAGGGGTGAGCAGTTCTTC. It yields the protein CASSVATLRGEQFF. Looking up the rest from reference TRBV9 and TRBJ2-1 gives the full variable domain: DSGVTQTPKHLITATGQRVTLRCSPRSGDLSVYWYQQSLDQGLQFLIQYYNGEERAKGNILERFSAQQFPDLHSELNLSSLELGDSALYFCASSVATLRGEQFFGPGTRLTVL.

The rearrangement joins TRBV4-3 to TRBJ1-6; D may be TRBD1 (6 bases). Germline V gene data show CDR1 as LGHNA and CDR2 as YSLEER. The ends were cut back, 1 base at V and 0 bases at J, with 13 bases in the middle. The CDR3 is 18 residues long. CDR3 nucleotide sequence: TGCGCCAGCAGCCAAGGATTGAGGGGGAGCTCCTATAATTCACCCCTCCACTTT. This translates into CASSQGLRGSSYNSPLHF.

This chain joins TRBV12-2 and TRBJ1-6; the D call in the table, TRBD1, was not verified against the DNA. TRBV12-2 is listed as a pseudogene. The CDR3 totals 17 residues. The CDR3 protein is CASRLGVGPPYNSPLHF. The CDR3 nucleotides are TGTGCAAGTCGCTTAGGGGTGGGGCCTCCCTATAATTCACCCCTCCACTTT.

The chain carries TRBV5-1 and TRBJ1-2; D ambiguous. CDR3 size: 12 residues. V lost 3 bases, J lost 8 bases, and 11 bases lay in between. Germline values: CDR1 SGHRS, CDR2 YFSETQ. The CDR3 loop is CASSSSSGGYTF. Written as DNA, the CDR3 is TGCGCCAGCAGCTCTTCCTCGGGGGGCTACACCTTC.

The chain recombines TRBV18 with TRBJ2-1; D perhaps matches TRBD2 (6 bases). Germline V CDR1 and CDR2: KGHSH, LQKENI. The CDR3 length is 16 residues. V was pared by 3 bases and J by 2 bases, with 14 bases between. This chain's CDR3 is CASSPPGLRAYNEQFF. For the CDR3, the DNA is TGTGCCAGCTCACCCCCGGGACTTAGGGCCTACAATGAGCAGTTCTTC.

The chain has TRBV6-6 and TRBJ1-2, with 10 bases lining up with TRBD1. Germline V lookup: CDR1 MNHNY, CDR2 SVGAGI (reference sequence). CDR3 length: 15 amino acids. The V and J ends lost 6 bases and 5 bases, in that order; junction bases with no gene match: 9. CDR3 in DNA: TGTGCCAGCAGCCTGACAGGGGGCGGAACATATGGCTACACCTTC. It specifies CASSLTGGGTYGYTF.

CDR3 sequence (DNA): TGTGCCAGCTCACCGATGGTGGGACAAATGAACACTGAAGCTTTCTTT. Encoded protein: CASSPMVGQMNTEAFF. The V call is TRBV18, the J call TRBJ1-1; maybe TRBD1 (6 bases). V dropped 3 bases and J dropped 0 bases, with 14 bases sitting between them. Per germline, CDR1 KGHSH and CDR2 LQKENI. The CDR3 covers 16 residues.

DNA for the CDR3: TGTGCCAGCAGCCTTCACAGGGTAGGATCACCCCTCCACTTT. Encoded protein: CASSLHRVGSPLHF. This chain links TRBV28 with TRBJ1-6, with D possibly being TRBD1 (6 bases). Germline V gene data show CDR1 as MDHEN and CDR2 as SYDVKM. This CDR3 comprises 14 residues. Trimming took 6 bases from V and 10 from J, leaving 16 bases between them.